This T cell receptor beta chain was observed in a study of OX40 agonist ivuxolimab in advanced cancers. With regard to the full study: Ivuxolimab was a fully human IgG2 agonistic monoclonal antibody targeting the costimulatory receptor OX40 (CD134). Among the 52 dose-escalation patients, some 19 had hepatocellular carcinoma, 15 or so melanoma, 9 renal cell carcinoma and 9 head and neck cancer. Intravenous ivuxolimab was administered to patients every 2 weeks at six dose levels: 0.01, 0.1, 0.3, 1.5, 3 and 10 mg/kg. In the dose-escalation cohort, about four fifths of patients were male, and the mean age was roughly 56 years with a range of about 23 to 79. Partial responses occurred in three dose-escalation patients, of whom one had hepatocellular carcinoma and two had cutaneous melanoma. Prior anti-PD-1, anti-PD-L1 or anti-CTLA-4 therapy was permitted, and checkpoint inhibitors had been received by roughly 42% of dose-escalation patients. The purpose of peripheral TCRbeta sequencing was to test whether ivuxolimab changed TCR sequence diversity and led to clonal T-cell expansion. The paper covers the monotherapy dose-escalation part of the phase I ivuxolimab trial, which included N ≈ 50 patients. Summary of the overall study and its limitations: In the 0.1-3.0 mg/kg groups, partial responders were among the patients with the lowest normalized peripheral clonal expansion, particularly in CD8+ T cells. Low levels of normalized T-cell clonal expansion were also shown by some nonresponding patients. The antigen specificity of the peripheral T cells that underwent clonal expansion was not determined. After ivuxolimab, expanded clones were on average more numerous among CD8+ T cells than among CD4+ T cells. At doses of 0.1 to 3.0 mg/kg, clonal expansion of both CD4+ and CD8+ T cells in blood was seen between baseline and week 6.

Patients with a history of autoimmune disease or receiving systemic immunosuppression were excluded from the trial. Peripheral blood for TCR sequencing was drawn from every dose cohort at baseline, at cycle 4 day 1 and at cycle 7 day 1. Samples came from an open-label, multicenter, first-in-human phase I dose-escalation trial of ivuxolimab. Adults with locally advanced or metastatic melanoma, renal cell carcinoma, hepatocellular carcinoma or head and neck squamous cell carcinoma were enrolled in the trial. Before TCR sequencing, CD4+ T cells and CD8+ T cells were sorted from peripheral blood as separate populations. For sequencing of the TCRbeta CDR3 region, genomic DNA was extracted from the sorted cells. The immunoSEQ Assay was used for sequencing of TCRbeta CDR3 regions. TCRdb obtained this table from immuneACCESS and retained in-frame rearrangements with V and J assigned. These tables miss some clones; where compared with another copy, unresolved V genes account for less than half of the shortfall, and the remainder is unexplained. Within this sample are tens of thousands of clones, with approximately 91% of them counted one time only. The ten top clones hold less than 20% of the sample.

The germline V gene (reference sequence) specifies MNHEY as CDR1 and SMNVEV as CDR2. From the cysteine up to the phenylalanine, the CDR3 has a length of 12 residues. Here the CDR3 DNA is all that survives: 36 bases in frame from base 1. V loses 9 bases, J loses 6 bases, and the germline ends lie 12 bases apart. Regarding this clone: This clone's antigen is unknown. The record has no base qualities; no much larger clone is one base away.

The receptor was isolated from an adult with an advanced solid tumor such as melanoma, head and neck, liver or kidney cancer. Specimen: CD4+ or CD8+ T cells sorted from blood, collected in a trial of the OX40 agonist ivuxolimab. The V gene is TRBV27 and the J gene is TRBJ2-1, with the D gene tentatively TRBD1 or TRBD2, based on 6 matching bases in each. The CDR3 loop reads CASWGAGNEQFF. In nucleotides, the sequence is TGTGCCAGTTGGGGGGCGGGCAATGAGCAGTTCTTC.